This T cell receptor beta chain emerged from a study of beta chain features in type 1 diabetes (dated by TCRdb to the late 2010s). About the investigation overall: No differences in mean age, gender distribution, total cell number or subset yield were found between patients and healthy donors. A total of some 110 million sorted cells were examined across all samples, and the number of cells per subset was strongly correlated with RNA yield. The study compared TCRB repertoires of sorted circulating CD4+ T cell subsets between recently diagnosed type 1 diabetes patients and matched healthy donors. Naive and central memory subsets were obtained from all 30 or so donors, but regulatory and stem cell-like memory subsets were isolated from only 8 patients and roughly 8 healthy donors.

The entire isolated RNA was reverse transcribed using the High Capacity cDNA Reverse Transcription Kit, and thus expressed TCRB transcripts were sequenced. Deep immunoSEQ sequencing was applied to naive, central memory and regulatory T cell samples, giving an average of roughly 3.5 million total reads per sample. After sorted cells were lysed in RLT buffer, RNA was extracted with DNase-treated RNeasy Micro or Mini kits, with the choice depending on cell number. Each cell subset was processed on its own to prevent cross-contamination, while patient and healthy donor samples were processed together. TCRB sequences were amplified from cDNA with the immunoSEQ multiplex PCR, producing 87-bp fragments spanning the CDR3 region. Sequencing of the amplicons was performed on the Illumina HiSeq platform. The paper's processing steps were these. Synthetic template baselines were used to correct PCR bias computationally, reads within Hamming distance 2 were collapsed, and singletons that could not be merged were discarded. Reads were aligned to IMGT to assign V, D and J genes, CDR3 length, and insertions or deletions at six rearrangement sites. Within each subset, clonotype counts were normalized to the number of sorted cells before true diversity and Gini coefficients were calculated with the tcR R package. The overlap coefficient, calculated on TCRB nucleotide sequences, was used to quantify repertoire sharing. Out-of-frame TCRB sequences from naive cells were analyzed as a proxy for the pre-selection repertoire. This immuneACCESS table, as held by TCRdb, lists in-frame sequences with V and J called but not all clones. Of the missing ones, under half trace to an unresolved V gene in checked studies; the others have no known cause. The DNA was the basis for D and trimming; V, J and clone size are from that table. The sample yields 250,000 or so clones; roughly 20% were counted once. Roughly 0.028% of the sample belongs to the ten largest clones.

On the study overall, not on this receptor specifically: Patients with type 1 diabetes made fewer insertions and deleted more nucleotides at VDJ recombination sites, implying thymic rearrangement abnormalities. In all four CD4+ subsets, TCRB CDR3 length was moderately but significantly shorter in type 1 diabetes patients. Naive, central memory and regulatory TCRB repertoires appeared to be more alike among patients than among healthy donors. Because cDNA was sequenced instead of genomic DNA, highly expressing activated cells could be over-represented, though the groups showed no difference in activation or CD3 levels. Because the HLA sub-analyses included only small numbers of individuals, any influence of HLA type on TCRB rearrangement was left unresolved. PCR might favor shorter templates, but patient and control samples were amplified and corrected together, so any skew would affect both groups equally.

The table lists this clone with a few counts. Its specific antigen is unknown. Base qualities are missing; no much larger clone stands one base away. Taken from the germline V gene, the CDR1 and CDR2 loops are SQVTM and ANQGSEA. V and J lose 3 bases and 1 base, and a span of 9 bases separates them. The CDR3 spans 13 residues, from the cysteine through the phenylalanine. The entry retains the CDR3 DNA only, 39 bases that are in frame from base 1. A single peripheral blood draw of around 0.11 L on average was collected from each donor into heparinised tubes. A BD FACSAria II and a panel including CD45RO, CCR7, CD25, CD127, CD95 and CD27 were used to sort naive, central memory, regulatory and stem cell-like memory CD4+ T cells. All sorted populations exceeded 95% purity. PBMCs were separated immediately by Lymphoprep density gradient centrifugation and were stained directly, without being cultured. To minimize batch effects, samples were stained and sorted in pairs, one healthy donor with one patient per experiment.

This chain is built from TRBV29-1 and TRBJ1-1, and possibly TRBD1, on 5 matching bases. Specimen: naive CD4+ T cells from blood. This sample's cell subset or site label indicates: true naive CD4+ T cells. This clonotype was obtained from a middle-aged woman with type 1 diabetes. CDR3 sequence: CSVDWQGNTEAFF. The nucleotide sequence is given as TGCAGCGTTGACTGGCAGGGGAACACTGAAGCTTTCTTT.